The 32 T cell receptor beta chains reported below all come from one sample, sequenced in a study of T cell responses to AZD1222 COVID-19 vaccine. The protocol was immunoSEQ multiplex PCR, while the TCRdb copy is restricted to in-frame clones and leaves out a portion. The sample carries 100,000 to 150,000 clones, around 90% recorded once. Sample: peripheral blood, taken on day 0 of AZD1222 vaccination. The receptors were sampled from an adult in good health.

J is TRBJ2-7 and V is TRBV7-9; unclear D gene. Germline assignment: CDR1 SEHNR and CDR2 FQNEAQ (reference sequence). The ends were cut back, 4 bases at V and 9 bases at J, with 13 bases in the middle. CDR3 length: 12 amino acids. The CDR3 region is CASSSESRGQYF. The CDR3 nucleotides are TGTGCCAGCAGCTCTGAAAGTCGTGGGCAGTACTTC.

The chain combines TRBV25-1 with TRBJ2-1, with 8 bases identical to TRBD2. Losses at the gene ends were 6 bases for V and 6 bases for J; bases not matched to a gene: 7. In germline, CDR1 is MGHDK, CDR2 SYGVNS. The CDR3 totals 14 residues. CDR3 loop: CASRAAGEVNEQFF. CDR3 nucleotides: TGTGCCAGCAGGGCAGCGGGAGAAGTCAATGAGCAGTTCTTC.

This clone has more than one count but fewer than ten. The chain recombines TRBV29-1 with TRBJ2-2; 7 bases are a match to TRBD2. Germline V CDR1 and CDR2: SQVTM, ANQGSEA. The CDR3 sequence is 15 residues long. Trimming took 2 bases from V and 6 from J; bases not matched to a gene: 9. CDR3 DNA sequence: TGCAGCGTTGAAAATATGGAGGGAGGGCCCGGGGAGCTGTTTTTT. This codes for CSVENMEGGPGELFF.

This chain connects TRBV10-2 to TRBJ2-7, with D tentatively TRBD2 (6 bases). The ends were cut back, 0 bases at V and 3 bases at J, with 18 bases in the middle. This CDR3 is 17 amino acids long. Germline-derived CDR1 and CDR2 are WSHSY and SAAADI. The CDR3 DNA sequence: TGCGCCAGCAGTGAGTCAGTCGGGAGAGGGCCATTCTACGAGCAGTACTTC. Amino acid sequence: CASSESVGRGPFYEQYF.

This clone was seen a single time. The V and J genes are TRBV5-1 and TRBJ2-1, with D maybe TRBD1 (7 bases). Trimming cost V 4 bases and J 5 bases, with 10 bases left between them. Germline values: CDR1 SGHRS, CDR2 YFSETQ. The CDR3 has 13 amino acids. In nucleotides, the CDR3 is TGCGCCAGCAGCGGGGGGACAGACAATGAGCAGTTCTTC. It specifies CASSGGTDNEQFF.

Written as DNA, the CDR3 is TGTGCCAGCAGCCCGGGAGGGACTTTCTCCTACAATGAGCAGTTCTTC. Translated: CASSPGGTFSYNEQFF. The V gene is TRBV7-2, the J gene TRBJ2-1; 8 positions agree with TRBD2. V dropped 5 bases and J dropped 0; count of bases not matched to a gene: 6. Per germline, CDR1 SGHTA and CDR2 FQGNSA. The CDR3 runs to 16 residues.

The V and J genes are TRBV19 and TRBJ1-1; D is undetermined. Germline V lookup: CDR1 LNHDA, CDR2 SQIVND (reference sequence). Trimming removed 5 bases at V and 5 bases at J, with 15 bases between. This CDR3 region has 14 residues. CDR3 in amino acids: CASSRPYPITEAFF. Here the CDR3 DNA reads TGTGCCAGTAGTCGGCCCTACCCCATAACTGAAGCTTTCTTT.

The CDR3 is CASSLGEGRDTEAFF. The DNA for the CDR3 is TGCGCCAGCAGCTTGGGAGAGGGGCGGGACACTGAAGCTTTCTTT. This sequence joins TRBV5-1 and TRBJ1-1; a possible D gene is TRBD1 (5 bases). Germline V lookup: CDR1 SGHRS, CDR2 YFSETQ. Trimming shortened V by 0 bases and J by 3 bases, and 12 bases separated the two germline ends. The CDR3 is made up of 15 amino acids. Filled out from reference TRBV5-1 and TRBJ1-1, the complete variable domain reads KAGVTQTPRYLIKTRGQQVTLSCSPISGHRSVSWYQQTPGQGLQFLFEYFSETQRNKGNFPGRFSGRQFSNSRSEMNVSTLELGDSALYLCASSLGEGRDTEAFFGQGTRLTVV.

The chain combines TRBV12-3 or TRBV12-4 with TRBJ1-2, with a weak D call TRBD1 (6 bases). This CDR3 region has 13 residues. Trimming took 5 bases from V and 2 from J, leaving 9 bases between them. CDR3 in DNA: TGTGCCAGCAGTCTGACAGGAAACTATGGCTACACCTTC. Its translation is CASSLTGNYGYTF.

This chain links TRBV5-6 with TRBJ2-7; a possible D gene is TRBD1 (6 bases). Germline CDR1 is SGHDT and CDR2 is YYEEEE. The CDR3 has 14 residues. Between the trimmed V and J ends, which lost 2 bases and 4 bases, there was a span of 13 bases. This CDR3 is CASSLEDSYYEQYF. The CDR3 nucleotides read TGTGCCAGCAGCTTAGAGGACAGCTATTACGAGCAGTACTTC.

The chain couples TRBV7-3 to TRBJ2-1, with 14 bases fitting TRBD2. This CDR3 is 20 amino acids long. Losses at the gene ends were 2 bases for V and 2 bases for J; bases not matched to a gene: 11. Germline V CDR1 and CDR2: SGHTA, FQGTGA. For the CDR3, the DNA is TGTGCCAGCAGCTTACTACCGGGACTAGCGGGAGTGGACCCCTACAATGAGCAGTTCTTC. Residues: CASSLLPGLAGVDPYNEQFF.

This clone was recorded a few times. The gene calls are TRBV13 and TRBJ1-5; weak D call: TRBD1 (5 bases). Between the trimmed V and J ends, which lost 3 bases and 8 bases, there was a span of 20 bases. The germline CDR1 and CDR2 sequences are PRHDT and FYEKMQ (reference sequence). This CDR3 is 16 amino acids long. As DNA, the CDR3 is TGTGCCAGCAGCTTTGGCTGGGGGACGGCGGGTGAGCCCCAGCATTTT. Its protein is CASSFGWGTAGEPQHF.

V and J are TRBV21-1 and TRBJ2-1; the listed D gene, TRBD2, was not tested against the DNA. TRBV21-1 is marked as a pseudogene. This CDR3 contains 17 residues. The CDR3 is CASSKVREREGMNEQFF. CDR3 nucleotide sequence: TGTGCCAGCAGCAAAGTTCGGGAGCGGGAGGGTATGAATGAGCAGTTCTTC.

The J gene is TRBJ2-7, the V gene TRBV28; D remains ambiguous. CDR3 length equals 13 residues. CDR1 MDHEN and CDR2 SYDVKM come from the germline V gene. V dropped 5 bases and J dropped 7 bases, with 15 bases sitting between them. The CDR3 region is CASSLLHRGEQYF. Here the CDR3 DNA reads TGTGCCAGCAGTCTGTTACATCGTGGGGAGCAGTACTTC.

The gene calls are TRBV5-4 and TRBJ2-7, with 7 bases that match TRBD2. V trimming: 0 bases; J trimming: 2 bases; junction bases outside the gene matches: 5. CDR1 and CDR2 (germline): SGHNT, YYREEE (reference sequence). The CDR3 has 15 residues. The chain's CDR3 is CASSLDPGGAYEQYF. In nucleotides, the CDR3 is TGTGCCAGCAGCTTGGACCCGGGAGGAGCCTACGAGCAGTACTTC.

V is TRBV30 and J is TRBJ2-1; perhaps TRBD1 as D (5 bases). Trimming took 0 bases from V and 0 from J, leaving 12 bases between them. The CDR3 covers 16 residues. Germline CDR1 reads GTSNPN; CDR2 reads SVGIG (reference sequence). As DNA, the CDR3 is TGTGCCTGGAGTGTTCTACTTAGGGGCTCCTACAATGAGCAGTTCTTC. Translating it yields CAWSVLLRGSYNEQFF.

In its sample, this clone was seen a few times. This chain connects TRBV9 to TRBJ1-6; possibly TRBD1 for D (5 bases). Germline loops: CDR1 SGDLS, CDR2 YYNGEE. Trimming removed 4 bases from V and 4 bases from J, with 9 bases in between. The CDR3 has 14 residues. Here the CDR3 reads CASSPDSYNSPLHF. CDR3 sequence (DNA): TGTGCCAGCAGCCCCGACAGTTATAATTCACCCCTCCACTTT.

V usage is TRBV19 and J usage is TRBJ1-5; D not certain. The CDR3 has 15 amino acids. Trimming removed 4 bases at V and 7 bases at J, with 17 bases between. In germline, CDR1 is LNHDA, CDR2 SQIVND (reference sequence). This chain's CDR3 is CASSTTPAESQPQHF. CDR3 coding DNA: TGTGCCAGTAGTACCACCCCGGCCGAGTCGCAGCCCCAGCATTTT.

The chain recombines TRBV19 with TRBJ2-1, with a tentative D call TRBD1 (5 bases). The CDR3 has 10 residues. The V gene lost 7 bases and the J gene lost 13 bases, with 11 bases spanning the gap. CDR1 is LNHDA and CDR2 is SQIVND in the germline V gene (reference sequence). DNA of the CDR3: TGTGCCAGTAAATTAGGGGTACAGTTCTTC. Translated: CASKLGVQFF.

The chain recombines TRBV11-2 with TRBJ2-3; D not resolved. This CDR3 contains 17 residues. Trimming shortened V by 4 bases and J by 0 bases, and 17 bases separated the two germline ends. CDR1 is SGHAT and CDR2 is FQNNGV in the germline V gene. This CDR3 reads CASSSGGLSFSTDTQYF. The CDR3 coding sequence is TGTGCCAGCAGCTCGGGCGGCTTAAGTTTTAGCACAGATACGCAGTATTTT.

This chain uses TRBV20-1 with TRBJ2-7; perhaps TRBD2 as D (6 bases). CDR1 and CDR2 (germline): DFQATT, SNEGSKA (reference sequence). This CDR3 comprises 12 residues. Trimming removed 3 bases at V and 3 bases at J, with 9 bases between. The CDR3 here is CSASLDYYEQYF. As DNA, the CDR3 is TGCAGTGCTAGTTTGGACTACTACGAGCAGTACTTC.

In this sample, this clone turned up once. V gene TRBV7-2 combines with J gene TRBJ1-2; D gene unclear. V shed 4 bases and J shed 3 bases, with 9 bases lying between them. Per germline, CDR1 SGHTA and CDR2 FQGNSA. The CDR3 sequence is 13 residues long. The CDR3 nucleotides read TGTGCCAGCAGCTCCTTTGGACACTATGGCTACACCTTC. This encodes CASSSFGHYGYTF. Using reference TRBV7-2 and TRBJ1-2 for the parts outside the CDR3, the full variable domain is GAGVSQSPSNKVTEKGKDVELRCDPISGHTALYWYRQSLGQGLEFLIYFQGNSAPDKSGLPSDRFSAERTGGSVSTLTIQRTQQEDSAVYLCASSSFGHYGYTFGSGTRLTVV.

This chain uses TRBV7-9 with TRBJ1-4, with 10 bases lining up with TRBD1. The length of the CDR3 is 15 residues. The ends lost 3 bases at V and 8 bases at J; junction bases unmatched: 6. CDR1 and CDR2 from the germline V gene are SEHNR and FQNEAQ (reference sequence). The CDR3 nucleotides read TGTGCCAGCAGCTTGATGGGGACAGGGGAAGAAAAACTGTTTTTT. Translated: CASSLMGTGEEKLFF. Based on the CDR3 plus reference TRBV7-9 and TRBJ1-4, the full variable domain is DTGVSQNPRHKITKRGQNVTFRCDPISEHNRLYWYRQTLGQGPEFLTYFQNEAQLEKSRLLSDRFSAERPKGSFSTLEIQRTEQGDSAMYLCASSLMGTGEEKLFFGSGTQLSVL.

The chain carries TRBV6-5 and TRBJ1-1, with a weak D call TRBD1 (6 bases). CDR1 and CDR2 from the germline V gene are MNHEY and SVGAGI. Trimming cost V 0 bases and J 2 bases, with 10 bases left between them. The CDR3 loop spans 15 amino acids. CDR3 sequence: CASSYSGHANTEAFF. In DNA form, the CDR3 reads TGTGCCAGCAGTTACTCGGGACACGCCAACACTGAAGCTTTCTTT.

V and J are TRBV2 and TRBJ1-4, with D unresolved. The germline CDR1 and CDR2 sequences are SNHLY and FYNNEI. Trimming pared 10 bases from V and 3 bases from J, leaving 12 bases between. The CDR3 is 13 amino acids. CDR3 sequence reads: CATLPGANEKLFF. CDR3 DNA: TGTGCCACCCTCCCCGGCGCTAATGAAAAACTGTTTTTT.

This chain uses TRBV18 with TRBJ1-1; D is ambiguous. Germline values: CDR1 KGHSH, CDR2 LQKENI. This CDR3 spans 16 amino acids. Trimming removed 0 bases from V and 1 base from J, with 12 bases in between. Here the CDR3 reads CASSPPSRATNTEAFF. The CDR3 region has the DNA TGTGCCAGCTCACCACCGTCGAGGGCTACGAACACTGAAGCTTTCTTT.

The V and J genes are TRBV5-4 and TRBJ1-2; a possible D gene is TRBD1 (6 bases). The CDR3 is 16 amino acids. Germline values: CDR1 SGHNT, CDR2 YYREEE (reference sequence). V dropped 2 bases and J dropped 2 bases, with 16 bases sitting between them. The chain's CDR3 is CASSLGGVGKNYGYTF. The CDR3 DNA reads as TGTGCCAGCAGCTTAGGGGGAGTGGGGAAAAACTATGGCTACACCTTC.

V is TRBV3-1 (or the pseudogene TRBV3-2) and J is TRBJ2-2; 12 positions match TRBD2. Trimming at V came to 4 bases and at J to 1 base, leaving 1 base not matched to a gene. The CDR3 is made up of 16 amino acids. CDR1 and CDR2 (germline): LGHDT, YNNKEL (reference sequence). In DNA, the CDR3 is TGTGCCAGCAGCCCGACTAGCGGGGGGAACACCGGGGAGCTGTTTTTT. Translation gives CASSPTSGGNTGELFF.

The V gene is TRBV5-1, the J gene TRBJ2-6; D call uncertain. The CDR3 runs 15 residues. The V gene's germline CDR1 is SGHRS and CDR2 YFSETQ. V was pared by 3 bases and J by 0 bases, with 7 bases between. CDR3: CASSSKASGANVLTF. CDR3 DNA: TGCGCCAGCAGCTCCAAAGCCTCTGGGGCCAACGTCCTGACTTTC.

The rearrangement uses TRBV7-3 and TRBJ2-1; D gene unclear. The length of the CDR3 is 15 residues. Germline-derived CDR1 and CDR2 are SGHTA and FQGTGA. V was pared by 2 bases and J by 6 bases, with 14 bases between. CDR3 sequence reads: CASSLGHPKGNEQFF. In DNA, the CDR3 is TGTGCCAGCAGCTTAGGTCACCCCAAGGGCAATGAGCAGTTCTTC.

The chain joins TRBV4-1 to TRBJ1-6; tentative D call: TRBD1 (5 bases). The CDR3 covers 17 residues. V lost 2 bases and J lost 0, with 11 bases in between. The germline V gene encodes CDR1 MGHRA and CDR2 YSYEKL. CDR3 sequence (DNA): TGCGCCAGCAGCCAAATGGGGCCAGGCTCCTATAATTCACCCCTCCACTTT. Encoded protein: CASSQMGPGSYNSPLHF.

The V and J genes are TRBV5-4 and TRBJ1-6, with TRBD1 matching over 7 bases. The CDR3 runs 14 residues. CDR1 is SGHNT, CDR2 YYREEE, per germline (reference sequence). J lost 7 bases, V lost 5 bases, and 6 bases had no gene match. CDR3 loop: CASRPDRANSPLHF. CDR3 coding DNA: TGTGCCAGCAGGCCAGACAGGGCAAATTCACCCCTCCACTTT.